What follows are 17 T cell receptor beta chains derived from one specimen sequenced in a study of early T cells in non-severe SARS-CoV-2 infection. TCRdb used MiXCR to reprocess the 5' RACE reads, holding one entry per CDR3 protein. The sample records fewer than 80,000 distinct CDR3 sequences, roughly 4.9% being singletons. The specimen comprised whole blood, sampled at baseline. The receptors stem from an adult who was a healthcare worker with PCR-confirmed SARS-CoV-2 infection or an uninfected control (not recorded which). The donor label of this sample is uncertain.

In its sample, this clonotype was seen a few times. The chain has TRBV12-3 or TRBV12-4 and TRBJ1-5; the D gene is possibly TRBD1 (6 bases). The V gene lost 6 bases and the J gene lost 4 bases, with 16 bases spanning the gap. The CDR3 has 15 amino acids. The CDR3 DNA follows: TGTGCCAGCAGCACCAAATTTAGGGGGAATCAGCCCCAGCATTTT. Amino acid sequence: CASSTKFRGNQPQHF.

This clonotype was detected many times. This chain uses TRBV3-1 with TRBJ1-1, with 7 positions matching TRBD1. The CDR3 is 12 residues long. Germline V CDR1 and CDR2: LGHDT, YNNKEL (reference sequence). With 4 bases clipped from V and 12 bases from J, the junction kept 8 bases outside the gene matches. Here the CDR3 DNA reads TGTGCCAGCAGCCGACAGGGATATCATCCTTTCTTT. Its protein is CASSRQGYHPFF.

This clonotype has just a few counts. The chain couples TRBV2 to TRBJ1-2; 7 nucleotides line up with TRBD1. This CDR3 region has 17 residues. Trimming took 6 bases from V and 0 from J; bases not matched to a gene: 13. The germline V gene has CDR1 SNHLY and CDR2 FYNNEI. The CDR3 coding sequence is TGTGCCAGCAGGGACTGGGCAGGGGGAGCACCTAACTATGGCTACACCTTC. Translation gives CASRDWAGGAPNYGYTF.

Many counts were recorded for this clonotype. The V call is TRBV4-3, the J call TRBJ1-2; D is undetermined. V lost 4 bases and J lost 3, with 21 bases in between. CDR3 length: 17 amino acids. Germline CDR1 reads LGHNA; CDR2 reads YSLEER. Written as DNA, the CDR3 is TGCGCCAGCAGCCTACTTGCTTTCCAGGAAGTGGACTATGGCTACACCTTC. Translating it yields CASSLLAFQEVDYGYTF.

This clonotype came up many times. The gene calls are TRBV11-2 and TRBJ1-1, with unresolved D. This CDR3 is 12 amino acids long. In germline, CDR1 is SGHAT, CDR2 FQNNGV. V lost 2 bases, J lost 4 bases, and 5 bases lay in between. CDR3 DNA: TGTGCCAGCAGCTTATTAGCCACTGAAGCTTTCTTT. Translated, it gives CASSLLATEAFF.

This clonotype was counted many times. V usage is TRBV20-1 and J usage is TRBJ2-1; D is ambiguous. V was pared by 0 bases and J by 2 bases, with 5 bases between. CDR3 length equals 13 residues. Germline V gene lookup returns CDR1 DFQATT and CDR2 SNEGSKA (reference sequence). As DNA, the CDR3 is TGCAGTGCTAGAGATCAAGCCTACAATGAGCAGTTCTTC. This gives the protein CSARDQAYNEQFF.

Note on this clonotype: This could be a read error, since a much larger clone is one nucleotide away. This sequence joins TRBV9 and TRBJ2-3; D gene unclear. CDR1 and CDR2 (germline): SGDLS, YYNGEE. This CDR3 contains 16 residues. This CDR3 reads CARSVSTPPFTDTQYF. In nucleotides, the CDR3 is TGTGCCAGAAGCGTGAGCACGCCACCCTTCACAGATACGCAGTATTTT. The full variable domain, its missing parts supplied by reference TRBV9 and TRBJ2-3, is DSGVTQTPKHLITATGQRVTLRCSPRSGDLSVYWYQQSLDQGLQFLIQYYNGEERAKGNILERFSAQQFPDLHSELNLSSLELGDSALYFCARSVSTPPFTDTQYFGPGTRLTVL.

This clonotype has a count of ten or more. The rearrangement uses TRBV20-1 and TRBJ2-7; maybe TRBD1 (5 bases). The CDR3 extends over 12 amino acids. Trimming shortened V by 4 bases and J by 6 bases, and 13 bases separated the two germline ends. Per germline, CDR1 DFQATT and CDR2 SNEGSKA (reference sequence). The CDR3 spells CSANPERGEQYF. The CDR3 DNA follows: TGCAGTGCTAATCCCGAAAGGGGCGAGCAGTACTTC.

This clonotype was recorded many times. The chain employs TRBV20-1 and TRBJ1-2, with D tentatively TRBD1 (6 bases). V was pared by 0 bases and J by 0 bases, with 20 bases between. There are 18 residues in the CDR3. CDR1 and CDR2 from the germline V gene are DFQATT and SNEGSKA (reference sequence). CDR3 residues: CSARDRGSLRGTNYGYTF. The CDR3 bases are TGCAGTGCTAGAGATAGGGGGTCTTTAAGAGGCACTAACTATGGCTACACCTTC.

This clonotype was detected only a few times. The CDR3 reads CASSSQGNTYEQYF. DNA for the CDR3: TGTGCCAGCAGCTCCCAAGGGAATACCTACGAGCAGTACTTC. The V and J genes are TRBV11-3 and TRBJ2-7; D uncertain. Trimming left V 4 bases short and J 2 bases short, with 12 bases between. CDR3 length equals 14 residues. Germline V gene sequence: CDR1 SGHNT, CDR2 YENEEA.

This clonotype was found many times. The chain employs TRBV3-1 and TRBJ2-1, with 12 bases that match TRBD2. After removal of 4 bases from V and 3 bases from J, the junction contained 1 base not matched to a gene. Germline CDR1 LGHDT, CDR2 YNNKEL (reference sequence). The CDR3 is made up of 15 amino acids. The CDR3: CASSLGLAGYNEQFF. In DNA form, the CDR3 reads TGTGCCAGCAGCCTGGGACTAGCGGGCTACAATGAGCAGTTCTTC.

This clonotype was picked up many times. The chain is built from TRBV11-2 and TRBJ1-6; 10 bases line up with TRBD1. Germline V gene lookup returns CDR1 SGHAT and CDR2 FQNNGV. CDR3 length: 15 residues. V gave up 8 bases and J gave up 9 bases; unmatched junction bases: 10. The CDR3 nucleotides are TGTGCCAGCGGAGCCGGGACAGGGGTTAGTTCACCCCTCCACTTT. Its protein product is CASGAGTGVSSPLHF.

The table lists this clonotype with many counts. The J gene is TRBJ2-7, the V gene TRBV15; a possible D gene is TRBD2 (6 bases). Looked up from germline, CDR1 is LNHNV and CDR2 is YYDKDF (reference sequence). V was cut by 2 bases and J by 3 bases, with 14 bases left in between. The CDR3 length is 15 residues. The CDR3 here is CATSRTRDGGYEQYF. In DNA, the CDR3 is TGTGCCACCAGCAGAACTAGGGACGGGGGCTACGAGCAGTACTTC.

This clonotype was seen only a few times. The genes are TRBV7-9 and TRBJ1-5; tentatively, D is TRBD1 (5 bases). V lost 5 bases and J lost 3, with 14 bases in between. Germline V gives CDR1 SEHNR, CDR2 FQNEAQ (reference sequence). This CDR3 is built from 15 residues. DNA for the CDR3: TGTGCCAGCAGCGAGGGGCAGGGAAACAATCAGCCCCAGCATTTT. As protein: CASSEGQGNNQPQHF. Complete variable domain (other parts from reference TRBV7-9 and TRBJ1-5): DTGVSQNPRHKITKRGQNVTFRCDPISEHNRLYWYRQTLGQGPEFLTYFQNEAQLEKSRLLSDRFSAERPKGSFSTLEIQRTEQGDSAMYLCASSEGQGNNQPQHFGDGTRLSIL.

Concerning this clonotype itself: A much larger clone lies one base from this, so it may be a read error. The chain combines TRBV20-1 with TRBJ1-6, with 8 bases fitting TRBD1. The CDR3 contains 14 residues. Germline V CDR1 and CDR2: DFQATT, SNEGSKA (reference sequence). The CDR3 loop is CSARAGQDDSPIHF. CDR3 in DNA: TGCAGTGCTAGGGCGGGACAGGATGATTCACCCATCCACTTT.

The rearrangement joins TRBV6-1 to TRBJ2-6; the D is unclear. This CDR3 spans 15 amino acids. The germline V gene has CDR1 MNHNS and CDR2 SASEGT. V lost 4 bases to trimming and J lost 2 bases, with 9 bases between them. The CDR3: CASSAPGAGANVLTF. CDR3 sequence (DNA): TGTGCCAGCAGTGCGCCCGGTGCTGGGGCCAACGTCCTGACTTTC.

This clonotype was found a few times. The chain carries TRBV5-4 and TRBJ1-1, with D hard to call. The CDR3 loop spans 14 amino acids. CDR1 is SGHNT and CDR2 is YYREEE in the germline V gene (reference sequence). The V and J ends lost 2 bases and 5 bases respectively, with 13 bases between them. Here the CDR3 DNA reads TGTGCCAGCAGCTTCGCTTCCCGGGGTACTGAAGCTTTCTTT. Its translation: CASSFASRGTEAFF.